This is a list of T cell receptor beta chains from one sample in a study of cytomegalovirus exposure and HLA in healthy donors. Sequencing was performed with immunoSEQ multiplex PCR; in TCRdb, only in-frame clones are kept and a portion is missing. In all, the sample yields under 90,000 clones. Sample: PBMCs. Receptors were obtained from a man aged 50 or older in good health and CMV-seropositive. Each CDR3 is given with its conserved first and last residue. D genes are given only for firm matches.

d_gene	j_gene	v_gene	CDR3nt	CDR3aa
TRBD1	TRBJ1-1	TRBV10-3	TGTGCCATCAGTCCAAGGACAGGGGACGGCACTGAAGCTTTCTTT	CAISPRTGDGTEAFF
.	TRBJ2-1	TRBV15	TGTGCCACCAGCAGACCATACCGGGGGTACTCCTACAATGAGCAGTTCTTC	CATSRPYRGYSYNEQFF
.	TRBJ1-4	TRBV4-2	TGTGCCAGCAGCCAAGGGGGCCCTAATGAAAAACTGTTTTTT	CASSQGGPNEKLFF
TRBD2	TRBJ2-3	TRBV7-7	TGTGCTAGCAGCCCCTCGGGGCGGGGGTATACGCAGTATTTT	CASSPSGRGYTQYF
TRBD2	TRBJ2-7	TRBV27	TGTGCCAGTAGGAAGAATACGGGAGGGAGCTCCTACGAGCAGTACTTC	CASRKNTGGSSYEQYF
.	TRBJ2-1	TRBV11-3	TGTGCCAGCAGCCCGGTCGGCAATGAGCAGTTCTTC	CASSPVGNEQFF
TRBD1	TRBJ2-2	TRBV6-5	TGTGCCAGCAGATCCGGGACAGGAGTCGGGGAGCTGTTTTTT	CASRSGTGVGELFF
TRBD2	TRBJ2-7	TRBV7-2	TGTGCCAGCAGCACGACTAGCGGGAGTGTCTACGAGCAGTACTTC	CASSTTSGSVYEQYF
.	TRBJ1-3	TRBV11-3	TGTGCCAGCAGCTATGGGACTGTCTGGAGGCCTGGAAACACCATATATTTT	CASSYGTVWRPGNTIYF
TRBD1	TRBJ2-2	TRBV4-3	TGCGCCAGCAGCCAAACGACAGGGGCGGGCACCGGGGAGCTGTTTTTT	CASSQTTGAGTGELFF
TRBD2	TRBJ2-5	TRBV11-3	TGTGCCAGCAGCGCCTACCGGGAGGGAGAGACCCAGTACTTC	CASSAYREGETQYF
.	TRBJ1-5	TRBV19	TGTGCCAGTAGTATAGACGTTCAGCCCCAGCATTTT	CASSIDVQPQHF
TRBD1	TRBJ1-1	TRBV6-6	TGTGCCAGCAGTTCCTCTACAGGGGACACTGAAGCTTTCTTT	CASSSSTGDTEAFF
TRBD1	TRBJ2-5	TRBV7-2	TGTGCCAGCAGCCCCGACAGGGGATGGGAGACCCAGTACTTC	CASSPDRGWETQYF
TRBD1	TRBJ2-1	TRBV19	TGTGCCAGTAGTATGAGGGGGCTAGGGGACAATGAGCAGTTCTTC	CASSMRGLGDNEQFF
TRBD1	TRBJ2-7	TRBV6-1	TGTGCCAGCAGTGAAAGGGGGCACTACGAGCAGTACTTC	CASSERGHYEQYF
TRBD2	TRBJ2-1	TRBV7-9	TGTGCCAGCAGCGGCGGGAGTCTGAATGAGCAGTTCTTC	CASSGGSLNEQFF
TRBD2	TRBJ2-7	TRBV18	TGTGCCAGCTCACCGCTAGCGGGAGGGCCTAACGAGCAGTACTTC	CASSPLAGGPNEQYF
.	TRBJ1-5	TRBV15	TGTGCCACCAGCAGAGATTGGAACCCGGCGGTCAATCAGCCCCAGCATTTT	CATSRDWNPAVNQPQHF
.	TRBJ1-1	TRBV11-2	TGTGCCAGCAGTTACTCCTCAGGACAGACGAACACTGAGGCTTTCTTT	CASSYSSGQTNTEAFF
.	TRBJ2-6	TRBV19	TGTGCCAGTAGTAGGAGGGCCGGGGCCAACGTCCTGACTTTC	CASSRRAGANVLTF
TRBD1	TRBJ1-2	TRBV18	TGTGCCAGCTCACCACCGAGGGGGCGGGCGGCCTATGGCTACACCTTC	CASSPPRGRAAYGYTF
.	TRBJ2-3	TRBV10-3	TGTGCCAGCCAATCCGGGACACCCTACACAGATACGCAGTATTTT	CASQSGTPYTDTQYF
TRBD1	TRBJ2-3	TRBV18	TGTGCCAGCTCACCACCGGGACAGGGGACCACAGATACGCAGTATTTT	CASSPPGQGTTDTQYF
TRBD1	TRBJ1-1	TRBV9	TGTGCCAGCAGCGGAGGGGACAGTTCGAACACTGAAGCTTTCTTT	CASSGGDSSNTEAFF
.	TRBJ2-1	TRBV18	TGTGCCAGCTCACCACGGCTCGATGGCGGAGGGGATGAGCAGTTCTTC	CASSPRLDGGGDEQFF
.	TRBJ2-2	TRBV18	TGTGCCAGCTCACCTCCCGGAGGGTTCGGGGTCGGGGAGCTGTTTTTT	CASSPPGGFGVGELFF
TRBD2	TRBJ2-1	TRBV9	TGTGCCAGCAGCGTCGGGATAGCGGGGGGTAATGAGCAGTTCTTC	CASSVGIAGGNEQFF
.	TRBJ2-1	TRBV2	TGTGCCAGCAGAGGAAGACTAGTAAGCAGGCTTCATGAGCAGTTCTTC	CASRGRLVSRLHEQFF
.	TRBJ1-4	TRBV6-5	TGTGCCAGCAGTCATGAGGGTCCTCGGCCTGAAAAACTGTTTTTT	CASSHEGPRPEKLFF
.	TRBJ2-1	TRBV4-3	TGCGCCAGCAGCCGTTCCCTTCATAGCTCCTACAATGAGCAGTTCTTC	CASSRSLHSSYNEQFF
.	TRBJ2-1	TRBV29-1	TGCAGCGTTGAAGATGACGAGCGGAGATACAATGAGCAGTTCTTC	CSVEDDERRYNEQFF
TRBD2	TRBJ2-2	TRBV2	TGTGCCAGCAGTGGACTAGCGGGAGGAGAGCTGTTTTTT	CASSGLAGGELFF
TRBD2	TRBJ2-3	TRBV4-2	TGTGCCAGCAGCCCTGGGACTAGCGTGTTCAGGGGCCCCACAGATACGCAGTATTTT	CASSPGTSVFRGPTDTQYF
.	TRBJ2-5	TRBV7-2	TGTGCCAGTTCTAGAAACAGGGAGACCCAGTACTTC	CASSRNRETQYF
TRBD1	TRBJ1-1	TRBV9	TGTGCCAGCAGCGTAGGGACAGGGGAGATGGCTTTCTTT	CASSVGTGEMAFF
TRBD1	TRBJ2-7	TRBV9	TGTGCCAGCAGCGTGGAGGACAGGGCGATTTACGAGCAGTACTTC	CASSVEDRAIYEQYF
TRBD2	TRBJ2-3	TRBV7-2	TGTGCCAGCAGCAAGGGGGGCCTAGCGGGAGGTACGCAGTATTTT	CASSKGGLAGGTQYF
TRBD2	TRBJ2-2	TRBV19	TGTGCCAGTAGTATAGGACTAGCGGGAGGGTTCACCGGGGAGCTGTTTTTT	CASSIGLAGGFTGELFF
.	TRBJ1-1	TRBV7-6	TGTGCCAGCAGCCCAAGGGGGGGACGGACTGAAGCTTTCTTT	CASSPRGGRTEAFF
.	TRBJ2-3	TRBV5-8	TGTGCCAGCAGCTTTGGTTCAGGGGCGGCAGATACGCAGTATTTT	CASSFGSGAADTQYF
.	TRBJ1-1	TRBV29-1	TGCAGCGTTGAAGAGCGAACAGTTGAAGCTTTCTTT	CSVEERTVEAFF
TRBD1	TRBJ2-2	TRBV29-1	TGCAGCGTTGAAGGGGACAGGGGGCAAGGGCTAGCCTCGAACACCGGGGAGCTGTTTTTT	CSVEGDRGQGLASNTGELFF